The rows below give T cell receptor beta chains drawn from one sample of a study of blood T cell repertoires in COVID-19. Generated by immunoSEQ multiplex PCR, the TCRdb table keeps only in-frame clones and is missing some. This table has hundreds of thousands of clones, around 91% appearing once. Sequencing was carried out using PBMCs or T cells enriched from blood (not recorded which). The receptors shown here come from a woman under 30 with acute COVID-19. Both conserved end residues are part of each CDR3. D genes are given only for firm matches. Expanded clones get a size class; other rows say once, few or many, or leave the size out.

v_call	clone_size	j_call	d_call	cdr3_nt	cdr3_aa
TRBV6-6	-	TRBJ2-5	TRBD2	TGTGCCAGCAGACCCGGGACTAGCTTGGAGACCCAGTACTTC	CASRPGTSLETQYF
TRBV3-1/TRBV3-2	-	TRBJ1-4	-	TGTGCCAGCAGCCTGAGGTTAAATGAAAAACTGTTTTTT	CASSLRLNEKLFF
TRBV4-1	-	TRBJ1-1	-	TGCGCCAGCAGACCACTCGGGAACACTGAAGCTTTCTTT	CASRPLGNTEAFF
TRBV27	-	TRBJ2-1	-	TGTGCCAGCAGTTTCGGCAGGGGTACTGACAATGAGCAGTTCTTC	CASSFGRGTDNEQFF
TRBV11-2	-	TRBJ2-7	-	TGTGCCAGCACCCGTACAGGAGTGATCTACGAGCAGTACTTC	CASTRTGVIYEQYF
TRBV19	-	TRBJ2-2	TRBD1	TGTGCCAGTTCCGACAGGGGGCACACCGGGGAGCTGTTTTTT	CASSDRGHTGELFF
TRBV10-3	-	TRBJ2-7	TRBD1	TGTGCCATCAGAGCGGGACAGGGCTCGAGGGAGCAGTACTTC	CAIRAGQGSREQYF
TRBV5-1	-	TRBJ2-7	TRBD2	TGCGCCAGCACCCTACTAGCGGGAGGTCCCTACGAGCAGTACTTC	CASTLLAGGPYEQYF
TRBV4-1	-	TRBJ1-3	-	TGCGCCAGCAGCCAAGCCCCGACAACCCCTGGAAACACCATATATTTT	CASSQAPTTPGNTIYF
TRBV7-6	-	TRBJ2-3	TRBD1	TGTGCCAGCAGCTTACGGACAGGGAGCACAGATACGCAGTATTTT	CASSLRTGSTDTQYF
TRBV10-3	-	TRBJ2-7	-	TGTGCCATCAGTGGCCCGGACAGTACCTACGAGCAGTACTTC	CAISGPDSTYEQYF
TRBV30	-	TRBJ2-2	TRBD2	TGTGCCTGGAGTGTTGGCGGGCTAGCGGGAGGAAGCGGGGAGCTGTTTTTT	CAWSVGGLAGGSGELFF
TRBV11-1	-	TRBJ2-7	TRBD2	TGTGCCAGCAGCTTCGGGGGGGCCTACGAGCAGTACTTC	CASSFGGAYEQYF
TRBV7-9	-	TRBJ2-5	-	TGTGCCAGCAGCCCCACAGGGCCACTCCAAGAGACCCAGTACTTC	CASSPTGPLQETQYF
TRBV6-5	-	TRBJ1-5	-	TGTGCCAGCAGTACTACAGGGTATCCTGAACAGCCCCAGCATTTT	CASSTTGYPEQPQHF
TRBV19	once	TRBJ2-7	-	TGTGCCAGTAGTATCCGACTGGAAAGCTCCTACGAGCAGTACTTC	CASSIRLESSYEQYF
TRBV27	-	TRBJ1-5	-	TGTGCCAGCAGTAAATCCGGGGACATCTTGGGAGGCAATCAGCCCCAGCATTTT	CASSKSGDILGGNQPQHF
TRBV7-3	-	TRBJ2-7	-	TGTGCCAGCAGCATGGCTGCATCCTACGAGCAGTACTTC	CASSMAASYEQYF
TRBV4-1	-	TRBJ2-5	TRBD1	TGCGCCAGCAGCAGGACAGGGGGTCCCCAAGAGACCCAGTACTTC	CASSRTGGPQETQYF
TRBV19	-	TRBJ2-3	-	TGTGCCAGTAGTATCACCCGGGGTACGCAGTATTTT	CASSITRGTQYF
TRBV14	-	TRBJ2-5	-	TGTGCCAGCAGCCAAGCGGAACTACAAGAGACCCAGTACTTC	CASSQAELQETQYF
TRBV10-3	-	TRBJ2-7	TRBD2	TGTGCCATCAAGCCCGGGACTAGCGGCTCCTACGAGCAGTACTTC	CAIKPGTSGSYEQYF
TRBV21-1	-	TRBJ1-5	-	TGTGCCAGCAGCAAAGCGGCGGGGGGCAATCAGCCCCAGCATTTT	CASSKAAGGNQPQHF
TRBV27	-	TRBJ1-1	-	TGTGCCAGCAGTTTGGCCCCAGGACTCGAAGCTTTCTTT	CASSLAPGLEAFF
TRBV24-1	few	TRBJ2-5	-	TGTGCCACCAGTGATCCACGCGACCCTAGGCAAGAGACCCAGTACTTC	CATSDPRDPRQETQYF
TRBV10-1	-	TRBJ2-7	-	TGCGCCAGCAGTGAGGGGCTTGGTGTAGGCTACGAGCAGTACTTC	CASSEGLGVGYEQYF
TRBV5-8	-	TRBJ2-1	TRBD2	TGTGCCAGCAGCTTGCTCCTGACGGGAGGTTCCTACAATGAGCAGTTCTTC	CASSLLLTGGSYNEQFF
TRBV5-5	-	TRBJ2-1	TRBD2	TGTGCCAGCGTACAATCGGGAGGGCGGTCCTACAATGAGCAGTTCTTC	CASVQSGGRSYNEQFF
TRBV28	few	TRBJ2-3	TRBD1	TGTGCCAGCAGTTTACAGGGGGGCACAGATACGCAGTATTTT	CASSLQGGTDTQYF
TRBV7-9	few	TRBJ2-7	-	TGTGCCAGCAGCTTAGACACCTACGAGCAGTACTTC	CASSLDTYEQYF
TRBV3-1/TRBV3-2	-	TRBJ2-2	TRBD2	TGTGCCAGCAGCCCATGGGGACTAGCGGGCACCGGGGAGCTGTTTTTT	CASSPWGLAGTGELFF
TRBV5-1	-	TRBJ1-4	-	TGCGCCAGCAGCTTTCTGGGGGGTACCAATGAAAAACTGTTTTTT	CASSFLGGTNEKLFF
TRBV7-2	-	TRBJ1-2	-	TGTGCCAGCAGCCCATTAGCGGTTAGTCTGAGGGAGGGCTACACCTTC	CASSPLAVSLREGYTF
TRBV7-9	-	TRBJ2-3	-	TGTGCCAGCAGCGCGAGACAGGGCGGGGGCACAGATACGCAGTATTTT	CASSARQGGGTDTQYF
TRBV2	-	TRBJ2-3	-	TGTGCCAGCAGTCGGCTAGTGAAGGCAGATACGCAGTATTTT	CASSRLVKADTQYF
TRBV7-8	-	TRBJ1-5	TRBD1	TGTGCCAGCAGCCCGCGGGACAGGGAAAGGTGGAGCAATCAGCCCCAGCATTTT	CASSPRDRERWSNQPQHF
TRBV30	once	TRBJ1-4	-	TGTGCCTGCCACTATACCGAAAAACTGTTTTTT	CACHYTEKLFF
TRBV7-2	-	TRBJ2-3	TRBD1	TGTGCCAGCAACATACAATTTACAGGGGCAGATACGCAGTATTTT	CASNIQFTGADTQYF
TRBV11-2	-	TRBJ2-1	TRBD2	TGTGCCAGCAGCTTAGGCAGCGGGAGTTACAATGAGCAGTTCTTC	CASSLGSGSYNEQFF
TRBV27	once	TRBJ1-5	-	TGTGCCAGCAATTCCCGACAAGGACTAAATAGCAATCAGCCCCAGCATTTT	CASNSRQGLNSNQPQHF
TRBV29-1	-	TRBJ2-1	-	TGCAGCGTTGAATTTCTTAGTTTTGGCAATGAGCAGTTCTTC	CSVEFLSFGNEQFF
TRBV7-9	-	TRBJ1-1	TRBD1	TGTGCCAGCAGACCTAGACAGGGGGCGGACACTGAAGCTTTCTTT	CASRPRQGADTEAFF
TRBV21-1	-	TRBJ1-1	-	TGTGCCAGCAGCAAAGGACAGGGGAACACTGAAGCTTTCTTT	CASSKGQGNTEAFF
TRBV18	-	TRBJ1-2	TRBD1	TGTGCCAGCTCACCCTCGTCCCGGGACAGGGTGGAAAACAATCCGACTAACTATGGCTACACCTTC	CASSPSSRDRVENNPTNYGYTF
TRBV18	-	TRBJ1-1	-	TGTGCCAGCTCGTCATCAACAGGGCTGAACACTGAAGCTTTCTTT	CASSSSTGLNTEAFF
TRBV18	-	TRBJ2-1	TRBD2	TGTGCCAGCTCACCAGCGGGGCGGGAGAAACCCTATACGTATGAGCAGTTCTTC	CASSPAGREKPYTYEQFF
TRBV9	-	TRBJ1-4	-	TGTGCCAGCAGCGCCTTCGAGTCTAATGAAAAACTGTTTTTT	CASSAFESNEKLFF
TRBV19	-	TRBJ2-5	-	TGTGCCACTATCGGAGGGGGGGCAGGGGTTACGGAGACCCAGTACTTC	CATIGGGAGVTETQYF
TRBV4-3	-	TRBJ2-7	-	TGCGCCAGCAGCCAGACGGGACTCAGTACCTACGAGCAGTACTTC	CASSQTGLSTYEQYF
TRBV5-1	-	TRBJ2-5	-	TGCGCCAGCAGCTTGGCGGTGGGAGTGTTGGAGACCCAGTACTTC	CASSLAVGVLETQYF
TRBV29-1	-	TRBJ2-1	TRBD2	TGCAGCGTTGAGAAAGTGGGAGGGCCCCACAATGAGCAGTTCTTC	CSVEKVGGPHNEQFF
TRBV27	-	TRBJ2-7	TRBD1	TGTGCCAGCAGCTCCGGGACAGGGGGGACCTACGAGCAGTACTTC	CASSSGTGGTYEQYF
TRBV2	-	TRBJ2-5	TRBD1	TGTGCCAGCAGCAGGGACAGGGATGGGGAGACCCAGTACTTC	CASSRDRDGETQYF
TRBV27	once	TRBJ1-1	-	TGTGCCAGCAGCCATCGGACAGTAAGGAACACTGAAGCTTTCTTT	CASSHRTVRNTEAFF